These T cell receptor beta chains were read from a single sample in a study of identical twins. One entry per CDR3 protein, called by TCRdb with MiXCR from the 5' RACE reads. The sample has under 900,000 distinct CDR3 sequences, roughly 18% seen once; the top ten hold approximately 14%. This sample was also put to use in a study of T cells expressing NK-cell markers.

Sequences were obtained from PBMCs. The receptors were gathered from a woman aged 18-29 years in good health. Both conserved end residues are part of each CDR3. The D gene is left open where the match is weak. Not every row has a clone size; where given, it reads once, few, many or a size class.

TRBJ2-1	.	.	TRBV11-3	TGTGCCAGCAGCTCGAGGGCCGGGGACACCTACAATGAGCAGTTCTTC	CASSSRAGDTYNEQFF
TRBJ2-2	.	.	TRBV20-1	TGCAGTGCAAGAGGGGGGGGCAGCGGGGAGCTGTTTTTT	CSARGGGSGELFF
TRBJ2-5	TRBD2	.	TRBV15	TGTGCCACCAGCTCTAGCGGGGTTGCCAACCAAGAGACCCAGTACTTC	CATSSSGVANQETQYF
TRBJ2-1	TRBD2	.	TRBV7-2	TGTGCCAGCAGCTTTTTGACTAGCGGGAGGGCCAATGAGCAGTTCTTC	CASSFLTSGRANEQFF
TRBJ2-1	TRBD2	few	TRBV12-3/TRBV12-4	TGTGCCAGCAGTTTAGCCCCCATCGGGCTAGCGGGAGTATATGAGCAGTTCTTC	CASSLAPIGLAGVYEQFF
TRBJ2-7	.	.	TRBV20-1	TGCAGTGCTAGAGCACTGTCCCCTCTAGTGGAGGAGCAGTACTTC	CSARALSPLVEEQYF
TRBJ2-7	TRBD2	.	TRBV12-5	TGTGCTAGTGGTCCTGGACTAGCGAGGGGCTACGAGCAGTACTTC	CASGPGLARGYEQYF
TRBJ1-1	.	many	TRBV20-1	TGCAGTGCTAGCAGGGGGAACACTGAAGCTTTCTTT	CSASRGNTEAFF
TRBJ2-1	.	few	TRBV10-3	TGTGCCATCAGTGACCACGACAATGAGCAGTTCTTC	CAISDHDNEQFF
TRBJ1-2	.	few	TRBV7-2	TGTGCCAGCAGCTTAGAGGTAGAATACTATGGCTACACCTTC	CASSLEVEYYGYTF
TRBJ2-7	TRBD1	.	TRBV12-3/TRBV12-4	TGTGCCAGCAGTCGGCGACAGGGTGGGCACGAGCAGTACTTC	CASSRRQGGHEQYF